This passage covers 22 T cell receptor beta chains from one sample sequenced in a study of cytomegalovirus exposure and HLA in healthy donors (dated by TCRdb to 2016 to 2017). Library preparation used the immunoSEQ multiplex PCR assay. TCRdb provides this immuneACCESS table in a form limited to in-frame rearrangements. Some clones are lacking; in checked studies, under half of them reflect an unresolved V gene, and why the rest are absent is not known. For this sample there are under 250,000 clones; 83% appear just once. Around 5.5% of the sample rests with the top ten. Source material: PBMCs. The receptors stem from a woman between 18 and 29 years old in good health and CMV-seronegative.

The chain employs TRBV28 and TRBJ2-7; maybe TRBD2 (6 bases). The CDR3 runs 13 residues. The V end was cut by 5 bases, the J end by 3 bases, with 11 bases between. Looked up from germline, CDR1 is MDHEN and CDR2 is SYDVKM. CDR3 nucleotide sequence: TGTGCCAGCAGTGCGGGACCTATCTACGAGCAGTACTTC. Amino acid sequence: CASSAGPIYEQYF.

This clone has only a few counts. The genes are TRBV5-4 and TRBJ1-5; 10 bases are shared with TRBD1. Germline assignment: CDR1 SGHNT and CDR2 YYREEE (reference sequence). This CDR3 contains 15 residues. The J segment lost 6 bases and the V segment lost 0 bases, leaving 3 bases of the junction unmatched. The CDR3: CASSLGGQGVQPQHF. The CDR3 DNA reads TGTGCCAGCAGCTTGGGTGGACAGGGGGTTCAGCCCCAGCATTTT.

The J gene is TRBJ2-7, the V gene TRBV28; 7 bases align to TRBD1. The length of the CDR3 is 16 residues. Germline V gene data show CDR1 as MDHEN and CDR2 as SYDVKM. V shed 4 bases, J shed 5 bases, and the junction held 14 bases outside the gene matches. The CDR3 sequence is CASSSTSAGTANEQYF. The DNA of the CDR3 is TGTGCCAGCAGTTCCACTTCGGCCGGGACAGCGAACGAGCAGTACTTC.

The table lists this clone with a few counts. The J gene is TRBJ1-2, the V gene TRBV4-1; D not resolved. The CDR3 consists of 16 residues. V was cut by 1 base and J by 4 bases, with 16 bases left in between. Germline V gene data show CDR1 as MGHRA and CDR2 as YSYEKL. The CDR3 nucleotides are TGCGCCAGCAGCCAAGTAGCCGCCCAACGTATCTATGGCTACACCTTC. Translated, it gives CASSQVAAQRIYGYTF.

The chain uses TRBV5-1 and TRBJ1-1; D gene ambiguous. V lost 4 bases and J lost 4, with 11 bases in between. The CDR3 is 13 amino acids. Germline loops: CDR1 SGHRS, CDR2 YFSETQ. DNA for the CDR3: TGCGCCAGCAGCAACTCGGTGGGCACTGAAGCTTTCTTT. Amino acid sequence: CASSNSVGTEAFF.

The chain is built from TRBV11-2 and TRBJ1-1; D is unclear. There are 11 residues in the CDR3. Trimming removed 4 bases from V and 11 bases from J, with 11 bases in between. The germline V gene encodes CDR1 SGHAT and CDR2 FQNNGV. DNA of the CDR3: TGTGCCAGCAGCTCCGACCGAAGGGCTTTCTTT. Its protein is CASSSDRRAFF.

The rearrangement joins TRBV4-1 to TRBJ1-1, with unresolved D. CDR1 is MGHRA, CDR2 YSYEKL, per germline. The length of the CDR3 is 14 residues. Trimming took off 0 bases at V and 9 bases at J, with 14 bases between the two ends. The CDR3 DNA reads TGCGCCAGCAGCCAAGAGATGTGGACCCACAAAGCTTTCTTT. Its translation is CASSQEMWTHKAFF.

The chain combines TRBV28 with TRBJ2-3, with D maybe TRBD1 (6 bases). The CDR3 spans 13 residues. Germline-derived CDR1 and CDR2 are MDHEN and SYDVKM. Trimming took 2 bases from V and 4 from J, leaving 7 bases between them. CDR3 coding DNA: TGTGCCAGCAGTTTAGGGGGCTCAGATACGCAGTATTTT. Translating gives CASSLGGSDTQYF.

The chain couples TRBV25-1 to TRBJ2-2; D is tentatively TRBD1 or TRBD2 (5 bases each). The CDR3 consists of 15 residues. The germline V gene encodes CDR1 MGHDK and CDR2 SYGVNS. V gave up 0 bases and J gave up 4 bases, with 9 bases separating them. The CDR3 nucleotides are TGTGCCAGCAGTGAATACGGGACCCCCACCGGGGAGCTGTTTTTT. Translating gives CASSEYGTPTGELFF.

This rearrangement joins TRBV4-2 to TRBJ2-2, with 11 bases identical to TRBD2. Germline V gene lookup returns CDR1 LGHNA and CDR2 YNFKEQ. The CDR3 sequence is 16 residues long. The ends lost 4 bases at V and 2 bases at J; junction bases unmatched: 3. Here the CDR3 reads CASSPLAGGNTGELFF. CDR3 DNA sequence: TGTGCCAGCAGCCCCCTAGCGGGAGGAAACACCGGGGAGCTGTTTTTT.

This clone was found a few times. This chain links TRBV6-1 with TRBJ2-1; 11 positions agree with TRBD1. CDR3 length equals 16 residues. Looked up from germline, CDR1 is MNHNS and CDR2 is SASEGT. With 5 bases clipped from V and 1 base from J, the junction kept 4 bases outside the gene matches. The CDR3 region is CASSKGTGGSYNEQFF. Here the CDR3 DNA reads TGTGCCAGCAGTAAAGGGACAGGGGGTTCCTACAATGAGCAGTTCTTC.

V usage is TRBV28 and J usage is TRBJ1-2, with 10 nucleotides matching TRBD1. From germline, CDR1 is MDHEN and CDR2 SYDVKM. This CDR3 spans 18 amino acids. The J segment lost 2 bases and the V segment lost 7 bases, leaving 16 bases of the junction unmatched. For the CDR3, the DNA is TGTGCCAGCACAGATGACAGGGGGCGGCTTCTTACCAACTATGGCTACACCTTC. Its translation is CASTDDRGRLLTNYGYTF.

The chain is built from TRBV18 and TRBJ1-5; maybe TRBD1 (5 bases). Germline V gene lookup returns CDR1 KGHSH and CDR2 LQKENI. V gave up 4 bases and J gave up 4 bases, with 8 bases separating them. The CDR3 covers 13 residues. CDR3 amino acids: CASSLTENQPQHF. In nucleotides, the CDR3 is TGTGCCAGCTCACTGACAGAGAATCAGCCCCAGCATTTT. Combining the CDR3 with reference TRBV18 and TRBJ1-5 gives the whole variable domain NAGVMQNPRHLVRRRGQEARLRCSPMKGHSHVYWYRQLPEEGLKFMVYLQKENIIDESGMPKERFSAEFPKEGPSILRIQQVVRGDSAAYFCASSLTENQPQHFGDGTRLSIL.

This clone was recorded only once. Other DNA sequences in the same sample also yield this CDR3. V usage is TRBV28 and J usage is TRBJ1-5; perhaps TRBD1 as D (5 bases). CDR1 is MDHEN, CDR2 SYDVKM, per germline. V was shortened by 8 bases and J by 2 bases, with 13 bases between the two germline ends. The CDR3 loop spans 14 amino acids. The CDR3 here is CASSYEGGNQPQHF. The CDR3 DNA reads TGTGCCAGCTCCTACGAAGGGGGCAATCAGCCCCAGCATTTT.

The rearrangement uses TRBV5-1 and TRBJ2-7; D might be TRBD2 (7 bases). This CDR3 spans 14 amino acids. V shed 0 bases and J shed 4 bases, with 11 bases lying between them. Germline V lookup: CDR1 SGHRS, CDR2 YFSETQ. The CDR3, as DNA: TGCGCCAGCAGCTTGGGGACAGCGGGATACGAGCAGTACTTC. Translation: CASSLGTAGYEQYF.

The chain combines TRBV25-1 with TRBJ1-1; TRBD1 is a possible D gene (5 bases). The germline V gene has CDR1 MGHDK and CDR2 SYGVNS. V lost 7 bases, J lost 3 bases, and 18 bases lay in between. This CDR3 spans 15 amino acids. Here the CDR3 DNA reads TGTGCCAGCACAGGGCAGGGAGGGTGGGACACTGAAGCTTTCTTT. This encodes CASTGQGGWDTEAFF. The whole variable domain, remainder taken from reference TRBV25-1 and TRBJ1-1, is EADIYQTPRYLVIGTGKKITLECSQTMGHDKMYWYQQDPGMELHLIHYSYGVNSTEKGDLSSESTVSRIRTEHFPLTLESARPSHTSQYLCASTGQGGWDTEAFFGQGTRLTVV.

In its sample, this clone was seen once. J is TRBJ2-2 and V is TRBV5-1; the match to TRBD2 covers 12 bases. Germline CDR1 and CDR2: SGHRS and YFSETQ. The CDR3 spans 19 residues. The V and J ends lost 1 base and 4 bases, in that order; junction bases with no gene match: 11. CDR3 nucleotides: TGCGCCAGCAGCTTGTGGTCCCTAGCGGGGGGGCGCGGCACCGGGGAGCTGTTTTTT. It is translated as CASSLWSLAGGRGTGELFF. Drawing the rest from reference TRBV5-1 and TRBJ2-2, the complete variable domain is KAGVTQTPRYLIKTRGQQVTLSCSPISGHRSVSWYQQTPGQGLQFLFEYFSETQRNKGNFPGRFSGRQFSNSRSEMNVSTLELGDSALYLCASSLWSLAGGRGTGELFFGEGSRLTVL.

The CDR3 coding sequence is TGCGCCAGCAGCCAAGAGACGGTGTGGGGCCACACCTTC. This encodes CASSQETVWGHTF. V and J are TRBV4-1 and TRBJ1-2, with D possibly matching TRBD1 (5 bases). Germline lookup yields CDR1 MGHRA and CDR2 YSYEKL. V gave up 0 bases and J gave up 12 bases, with 14 bases separating them. This CDR3 comprises 13 residues.

The J gene is TRBJ1-5, the V gene TRBV19; TRBD1 aligns across 7 bases. The CDR3 consists of 17 residues. Trimming took 5 bases from V and 2 from J; bases not matched to a gene: 12. Germline CDR1 is LNHDA and CDR2 is SQIVND (reference sequence). The DNA of the CDR3 is TGTGCCAGTAGTGGTATGGGGCAAAGGGGGCGCAATCAGCCCCAGCATTTT. Its translation: CASSGMGQRGRNQPQHF.

This chain links TRBV5-1 with TRBJ2-2; no firm D call. Between the trimmed V and J ends, which lost 0 bases and 4 bases, there was a span of 13 bases. From germline, CDR1 is SGHRS and CDR2 YFSETQ. The CDR3 is 16 amino acids. CDR3 in DNA: TGCGCCAGCAGCTTGGGACCGGGCTCGGGCACCGGGGAGCTGTTTTTT. Translated, it gives CASSLGPGSGTGELFF.

The CDR3 DNA sequence: TGTGCCAGCAGCTTAGAGGGGACAGGGGGCATGTTTGGCTACACCTTC. Translated, it gives CASSLEGTGGMFGYTF. The chain is built from TRBV7-9 and TRBJ1-2; 12 positions match TRBD1. There are 16 residues in the CDR3. Germline loops: CDR1 SEHNR, CDR2 FQNEAQ (reference sequence). Germline trimming cut 1 base from V and 7 bases from J; bases unmatched to any gene: 7.

V and J are TRBV9 and TRBJ2-7; 8 bases are a match to TRBD1. The trim removed 4 bases at V and 9 bases at J, leaving 12 bases unmatched. This CDR3 is built from 14 residues. CDR1 is SGDLS, CDR2 YYNGEE, per germline. CDR3: CASSISTGDGVQYF. CDR3 DNA sequence: TGTGCCAGCAGCATCTCGACAGGGGACGGCGTGCAGTACTTC.